These 29 T cell receptor beta chains were sequenced from one sample in a study of CD8 T cells in Susac syndrome (dated by TCRdb to the late 2010s). To prepare the library, the immunoSEQ multiplex PCR assay was applied. RNA was extracted using the RNeasy kit, and roughly 0.45 to 1 microgram was reverse transcribed with random hexamers. TCRdb reprocessing: public reads trimmed at Q25 with fastp, clones called with MiXCR, in-frame beta chains kept. Rows with one shared CDR3 protein collapse into an entry with the most common genes and DNA. Recorded for this sample are 100,000 or so distinct CDR3 sequences; 95% of them occurred a single time. The top ten clonotypes cover roughly 0.29% of the sample. The material sequenced was CD8+ T cells from PBMCs. The receptors shown here come from a human donor with Susac syndrome.

This clonotype was recorded once. The chain links TRBV7-9 to TRBJ2-7, with a tentative D call TRBD2 (6 bases). The CDR3 is 12 amino acids. Trimming shortened V by 5 bases and J by 5 bases, and 10 bases separated the two germline ends. The V gene's germline CDR1 is SEHNR and CDR2 FQNEAQ (reference sequence). CDR3 region: CASSRAGNEQYF. DNA for the CDR3: TGTGCCAGCAGCCGGGCGGGGAACGAGCAGTACTTC.

This clonotype was seen only once. The chain employs TRBV12-3 or TRBV12-4 and TRBJ2-6; D gene ambiguous. The CDR3 has 15 amino acids. V was cut by 10 bases and J by 0 bases, with 13 bases left in between. The CDR3: CATHLGYSGANVLTF. CDR3 nucleotides: TGTGCCACCCATCTTGGCTACTCTGGGGCCAACGTCCTGACTTTC.

The genes are TRBV25-1 and TRBJ1-2; unclear D gene. Germline CDR1 MGHDK, CDR2 SYGVNS. V lost 2 bases and J lost 3, with 7 bases in between. There are 13 residues in the CDR3. The CDR3 loop is CASSEGSHYGYTF. The CDR3 DNA sequence: TGTGCCAGCAGTGAAGGCAGCCACTATGGCTACACCTTC.

The chain combines TRBV7-2 with TRBJ2-7; a weak D match, TRBD2 (5 bases). Per germline, CDR1 SGHTA and CDR2 FQGNSA. This CDR3 region has 14 residues. The V end lost 1 base, the J end lost 1 base, and 8 bases lay between the germline ends. CDR3 region: CASSLVRGSYEQYF. CDR3 DNA: TGTGCCAGCAGCTTAGTTAGAGGGTCCTACGAGCAGTACTTC.

This chain connects TRBV6-2 or TRBV6-3 to TRBJ2-1; 10 nucleotides align to TRBD2. V was clipped by 3 bases and J by 10 bases; unmatched bases: 9. The CDR3 loop spans 15 amino acids. Germline loops: CDR1 MNHEY, CDR2 SVGEGT. The CDR3 nucleotides are TGTGCCAGCAGTTATGCTAGCGGGGGAGCGAACGAGCAGTTCTTC. This sequence encodes CASSYASGGANEQFF.

The chain has TRBV4-1 and TRBJ2-4; D ambiguous. Germline lookup yields CDR1 MGHRA and CDR2 YSYEKL. The V end was cut by 4 bases, the J end by 7 bases, with 14 bases between. The CDR3 runs to 14 residues. The CDR3 is CASSPPSADNIQYF. Written as DNA, the CDR3 is TGCGCCAGCAGCCCCCCGTCCGCCGACAACATTCAGTACTTC.

This chain joins TRBV13 and TRBJ2-7; D not resolved. Germline loops: CDR1 PRHDT, CDR2 FYEKMQ (reference sequence). Trimming left V 3 bases short and J 0 bases short, with 6 bases between. CDR3 length equals 13 residues. The CDR3 DNA reads as TGTGCCAGCAGCTTTAACCCCTCCTACGAGCAGTACTTC. The encoded protein is CASSFNPSYEQYF.

The rearrangement joins TRBV7-9 to TRBJ2-3; 10 bases align to TRBD2. Trimming cost V 5 bases and J 6 bases; bases outside gene matches: 11. The CDR3 extends over 16 amino acids. CDR1 SEHNR and CDR2 FQNEAQ come from the germline V gene (reference sequence). The CDR3 reads CASSTRASGSGDTQYF. CDR3 coding DNA: TGTGCCAGCAGCACCCGGGCTAGCGGGAGTGGGGATACGCAGTATTTT.

DNA for the CDR3: TGTGCCAGCAGCACCGGCGGGGGCTGGAACACTGAAGCTTTCTTT. Translation gives CASSTGGGWNTEAFF. This chain uses TRBV9 with TRBJ1-1; weak D call: TRBD1 (6 bases). The V and J ends lost 4 bases and 1 base respectively, with 14 bases between them. Germline-derived CDR1 and CDR2 are SGDLS and YYNGEE. The CDR3 totals 15 residues. Full variable domain (remainder filled in from reference TRBV9 and TRBJ1-1): DSGVTQTPKHLITATGQRVTLRCSPRSGDLSVYWYQQSLDQGLQFLIQYYNGEERAKGNILERFSAQQFPDLHSELNLSSLELGDSALYFCASSTGGGWNTEAFFGQGTRLTVV.

The rearrangement uses TRBV11-2 and TRBJ2-7, with TRBD1 identical over 9 bases. Germline-derived CDR1 and CDR2 are SGHAT and FQNNGV. V lost 7 bases, J lost 0 bases, and 1 base stayed unmatched. This CDR3 contains 13 residues. The CDR3 spells CASNRGPSYEQYF. For the CDR3, the DNA is TGTGCCAGCAACAGGGGGCCCTCCTACGAGCAGTACTTC.

The gene calls are TRBV2 and TRBJ1-1; D not certain. CDR3 length equals 14 residues. V dropped 3 bases and J dropped 4 bases, with 12 bases sitting between them. Per germline, CDR1 SNHLY and CDR2 FYNNEI. This chain's CDR3 is CASSDRRWGTEAFF. The CDR3 nucleotides are TGTGCCAGCAGTGATCGACGGTGGGGCACTGAAGCTTTCTTT.

V is TRBV20-1 and J is TRBJ2-7; D is unclear. CDR3 size: 12 residues. CDR1 DFQATT and CDR2 SNEGSKA come from the germline V gene (reference sequence). The V and J ends lost 0 bases and 2 bases respectively, with 5 bases between them. The chain's CDR3 is CSARDQTYEQYF. CDR3 DNA sequence: TGCAGTGCTAGAGATCAAACCTACGAGCAGTACTTC.

The sample holds one count of this clonotype. The chain joins TRBV7-8 to TRBJ2-3; tentative D call: TRBD1 (6 bases). The V gene's germline CDR1 is SGHVS and CDR2 FQNEAQ. This CDR3 spans 15 amino acids. V was clipped by 6 bases and J by 2 bases, with 15 bases between them. The CDR3 DNA follows: TGTGCCAGCAGGGGGGCCTTTGGATACACAGATACGCAGTATTTT. Protein product: CASRGAFGYTDTQYF.

DNA for the CDR3: TGCGCCAGCAGTGAGGGGACTAGCGGGCCCACCGGGGAGCTGTTTTTT. It translates to CASSEGTSGPTGELFF. The rearrangement links TRBV10-1 to TRBJ2-2; 12 nucleotides align to TRBD2. This CDR3 is built from 16 residues. Per germline, CDR1 WNHNN and CDR2 SYGVQD (reference sequence). J was trimmed by 4 bases and V by 2 bases; bases with no gene match: 2.

The rearrangement joins TRBV4-2 to TRBJ2-2, with TRBD1 identical over 7 bases. Germline-derived CDR1 and CDR2 are LGHNA and YNFKEQ. Germline trimming cut 0 bases from V and 1 base from J; bases unmatched to any gene: 2. This CDR3 comprises 16 residues. The CDR3 reads CASSQERDRNTGELFF. The CDR3 bases are TGTGCCAGCAGCCAAGAAAGGGACAGGAACACCGGGGAGCTGTTTTTT.

This clonotype was observed a single time. The J gene is TRBJ2-7, the V gene TRBV6-6; no clear D gene. Germline V gene lookup returns CDR1 MNHNY and CDR2 SVGAGI (reference sequence). This CDR3 spans 13 amino acids. With 8 bases removed from V and 6 bases from J, the gap between germline ends came to 17 bases. Here the CDR3 DNA reads TGTGCCAGCGGGGAAGGATCACGACTCGAGCAGTACTTC. Translated, it gives CASGEGSRLEQYF.

V is TRBV6-6 and J is TRBJ2-1; perhaps TRBD1 as D (7 bases). This CDR3 comprises 14 residues. From germline, CDR1 is MNHNY and CDR2 SVGAGI (reference sequence). V lost 2 bases and J 7 bases, leaving 12 bases between the germline ends. The CDR3 region is CASSYGGGTNEQFF. The CDR3 DNA is TGTGCCAGCAGTTACGGAGGGGGCACGAATGAGCAGTTCTTC.

The rearrangement uses TRBV29-1 and TRBJ2-7; possible D gene TRBD2, 6 bases. This CDR3 contains 15 residues. V lost 0 bases and J lost 2, with 14 bases in between. Per the germline V gene, CDR1 is SQVTM and CDR2 is ANQGSEA. This CDR3 reads CSVEDSDRETYEQYF. For the CDR3, the DNA is TGCAGCGTTGAAGATAGCGATCGGGAGACCTACGAGCAGTACTTC.

The J gene is TRBJ2-1, the V gene TRBV9; 10 nucleotides match TRBD2. J was trimmed by 10 bases and V by 0 bases; bases with no gene match: 13. This CDR3 has 17 residues. The germline V gene has CDR1 SGDLS and CDR2 YYNGEE. The CDR3: CASSVESLSGGQGEQFF. In nucleotides, the CDR3 is TGTGCCAGCAGCGTAGAGTCCCTTAGCGGGGGGCAAGGGGAGCAGTTCTTC.

The genes are TRBV18 and TRBJ2-7; no definite D call. CDR3 length: 13 residues. Germline V CDR1 and CDR2: KGHSH, LQKENI. Trimming took 2 bases from V and 4 from J, leaving 9 bases between them. Written as DNA, the CDR3 is TGTGCCAGCTCACCAGGGGTGAGGTACGAGCAGTACTTC. Translated: CASSPGVRYEQYF.

The J gene is TRBJ2-7, the V gene TRBV14; D not certain. Trimming shortened V by 0 bases and J by 3 bases, and 9 bases separated the two germline ends. Per germline, CDR1 SGHDN and CDR2 FVKESK. The CDR3 is made up of 14 amino acids. Written as DNA, the CDR3 is TGTGCCAGCAGCCAAGATCGACACAACTACGAGCAGTACTTC. Translation gives CASSQDRHNYEQYF.

This chain connects TRBV7-7 to TRBJ1-2; TRBD1 matches at 11 bases. Losses at the gene ends were 5 bases for V and 8 bases for J; bases not matched to a gene: 10. Germline V gene data show CDR1 as SSHAT and CDR2 as FNYEAQ (reference sequence). The CDR3 loop spans 15 amino acids. CDR3 sequence (DNA): TGTGCCAGCAGCCCCCTTCGGACAGGGGGCCAAGGCTACACCTTC. It specifies CASSPLRTGGQGYTF.

The chain links TRBV6-6 to TRBJ1-1; D remains unclear. Trimming stripped 2 bases from V and 8 bases from J, with 6 bases between. In germline, CDR1 is MNHNY, CDR2 SVGAGI (reference sequence). The CDR3 extends over 11 amino acids. CDR3 region: CASSYDGEAFF. In DNA form, the CDR3 reads TGTGCCAGCAGTTACGACGGCGAAGCTTTCTTT.

The chain uses TRBV3-1 and TRBJ2-7, with 7 bases fitting TRBD1. V was pared by 0 bases and J by 0 bases, with 5 bases of the junction left unmatched. The CDR3 consists of 16 residues. The germline gives CDR1 LGHDT, CDR2 YNNKEL (reference sequence). CDR3 in DNA: TGTGCCAGCAGCCAAGACCCGGGACAGAGCTCCTACGAGCAGTACTTC. Encoded protein: CASSQDPGQSSYEQYF.

V gene TRBV4-1 combines with J gene TRBJ2-5; no reliable D call. Trimming stripped 4 bases from V and 5 bases from J, with 11 bases between. This CDR3 region has 13 residues. Germline lookup yields CDR1 MGHRA and CDR2 YSYEKL. CDR3 region: CASSLLLGETQYF. The CDR3, as DNA: TGCGCCAGCAGCCTCCTGCTCGGGGAGACCCAGTACTTC.

The rearrangement joins TRBV7-9 to TRBJ1-4; D is uncertain. This CDR3 comprises 13 residues. Trimming took 5 bases from V and 5 from J, leaving 9 bases between them. Per germline, CDR1 SEHNR and CDR2 FQNEAQ (reference sequence). Here the CDR3 DNA reads TGTGCCAGCAGCCACGGAATCAATGAAAAACTGTTTTTT. Translating it yields CASSHGINEKLFF. Supplemented by reference TRBV7-9 and TRBJ1-4, the full variable domain reads DTGVSQNPRHKITKRGQNVTFRCDPISEHNRLYWYRQTLGQGPEFLTYFQNEAQLEKSRLLSDRFSAERPKGSFSTLEIQRTEQGDSAMYLCASSHGINEKLFFGSGTQLSVL.

The chain joins TRBV15 to TRBJ2-1; D may be TRBD1 (5 bases). The CDR3 runs to 12 residues. V lost 8 bases to trimming and J lost 4 bases, with 9 bases between them. Germline CDR1 is LNHNV and CDR2 is YYDKDF (reference sequence). The DNA for the CDR3 is TGTGCCACCCAGGGTACGTACAATGAGCAGTTCTTC. It codes for CATQGTYNEQFF. The full variable domain, in which reference TRBV15 and TRBJ2-1 provide the parts outside the CDR3, is DAMVIQNPRYQVTQFGKPVTLSCSQTLNHNVMYWYQQKSSQAPKLLFHYYDKDFNNEADTPDNFQSRRPNTSFCFLDIRSPGLGDTAMYLCATQGTYNEQFFGPGTRLTVL.

This clonotype was seen only once. The V gene is TRBV29-1, the J gene TRBJ2-3; D might be TRBD1 or TRBD2, each matching 5 bases. Trimming left V 4 bases short and J 6 bases short, with 17 bases between. The CDR3 is 14 residues long. From germline, CDR1 is SQVTM and CDR2 ANQGSEA. The CDR3 bases are TGCAGCGTTGTATCGGGGCGAGGGTGGGATACGCAGTATTTT. Its protein is CSVVSGRGWDTQYF.

The genes are TRBV20-1 and TRBJ2-3; TRBD2 matches 14 bases. The CDR3 runs to 15 residues. The J segment lost 4 bases and the V segment lost 6 bases, leaving 6 bases of the junction unmatched. Germline V gene sequence: CDR1 DFQATT, CDR2 SNEGSKA (reference sequence). CDR3 bases: TGCAGTGCCCAGACTAGCGGGGGGGCCGCAGATACGCAGTATTTT. It translates to CSAQTSGGAADTQYF.